This is a list of T cell receptor beta chains from one sample in a study of cytomegalovirus exposure and HLA in healthy donors. This table comes from immunoSEQ multiplex PCR, and its TCRdb copy is limited to in-frame clones, with some not included. The data show about 120,000 clones, with over 60% seen just once and over 10% held by the top ten. The specimen was PBMCs. These receptors all stem from a man in his thirties or forties in good health and CMV-seropositive. CDR3s include the opening cysteine and the closing phenylalanine or tryptophan. Each record gives: J gene, clone size, D gene, V gene, CDR3 DNA, CDR3 protein. The D gene is left open where the match is weak. Clone size is shown for a subset of rows, as once, few, many or a class of expanded clone.

>TRBJ2-3|.|TRBD2|TRBV10-3
TGTGCCATCAGTGAGGGTAGCGGGGGGGACGATACGCAGTATTTT
CAISEGSGGDDTQYF
>TRBJ2-3|few|TRBD2|TRBV19
TGTGCCAGTAGCCAAGCGGGGGGCACAGATACGCAGTATTTT
CASSQAGGTDTQYF
>TRBJ1-6|.|.|TRBV2
TGTGCCAGCACGGGGGACGTCCCGCCCCTCCACTTT
CASTGDVPPLHF
>TRBJ1-2|.|TRBD1|TRBV13
TGTGCCAGCAGCCAAGCAGGGGGCGGGGATGGCTACACCTTC
CASSQAGGGDGYTF
>TRBJ2-7|once|.|TRBV11-2
TGTGCCAGCAGCTCTTCCTCGCGGGGCTCCCACTACGAGCAGTACTTC
CASSSSSRGSHYEQYF
>TRBJ1-5|.|TRBD1|TRBV4-1
TGCGCCAGCAGCCCGTTACAGGGGGATCAGCCCCAGCATTTT
CASSPLQGDQPQHF
>TRBJ1-5|.|TRBD1|TRBV19
TGTGCCAGTAGTGGGACAGGGGGGAGGCAGCCCCAGCATTTT
CASSGTGGRQPQHF
>TRBJ1-6|.|.|TRBV4-1
TGCGCCAGCAGCCAAGTAGGATCTAGCTCCTATAATTCACCCCTCCACTTT
CASSQVGSSSYNSPLHF
>TRBJ1-3|.|.|TRBV2
TGTGCCAGCAGTCAAACAGTCTCCTCTGGAAACACCATATATTTT
CASSQTVSSGNTIYF
>TRBJ2-7|.|TRBD1|TRBV7-2
TGTGCCAGCAGCTCGACAGGGCTGAGCTCCTACGAGCAGTACTTC
CASSSTGLSSYEQYF
>TRBJ1-1|.|.|TRBV19
TGTGCCAGTAGTAGTCAGATGAACACTGAAGCTTTCTTT
CASSSQMNTEAFF
>TRBJ1-4|.|TRBD1|TRBV19
TGTGCCAGTAGTATAGGGACAGGGGAAAAACTGTTTTTT
CASSIGTGEKLFF
>TRBJ2-7|.|.|TRBV28
TGTGCCAGCAGTCACTACGAGCAGTACTTC
CASSHYEQYF
>TRBJ1-2|.|.|TRBV23-1
TGCGCCAGCAGTCAGCAACAGGGAGGGCTGAACTATGGCTACACCTTC
CASSQQQGGLNYGYTF
>TRBJ2-2|.|.|TRBV4-1
TGCGCCAGCAGCCCATGGGCGCCAACCGGGGAGCTGTTTTTT
CASSPWAPTGELFF
>TRBJ1-1|.|TRBD1|TRBV7-9
TGTGCCAGCAGCTCTCAGGACAGGGGTGTGAACACTGAAGCTTTCTTT
CASSSQDRGVNTEAFF